This TCR beta chain emerged from a study of cytomegalovirus exposure and HLA in healthy donors. This clone was detected once. J gave up 8 bases and V 5 bases, and 7 bases lay outside the gene matches. CDR1 is SEHNR and CDR2 is FQNEAQ in the germline V gene (reference sequence). CDR3 length equals 14 residues. PCR was performed using 60 Vbeta and 13 Jbeta primers. The table came from immunoSEQ multiplex PCR; TCRdb's copy has only in-frame clones and leaves some out. The sample includes 100,000 to 150,000 clones, 84% of them seen just once. The V call is TRBV7-9, the J call TRBJ1-3; TRBD1 matches 9 bases. This TCR came from a middle-aged man in good health and CMV-seronegative. The source material was PBMCs. The CDR3 region has the DNA TGTGCCAGCAGCCCTAACAGGGGGCCACACACCATATATTTT. Encoded protein: CASSPNRGPHTIYF.